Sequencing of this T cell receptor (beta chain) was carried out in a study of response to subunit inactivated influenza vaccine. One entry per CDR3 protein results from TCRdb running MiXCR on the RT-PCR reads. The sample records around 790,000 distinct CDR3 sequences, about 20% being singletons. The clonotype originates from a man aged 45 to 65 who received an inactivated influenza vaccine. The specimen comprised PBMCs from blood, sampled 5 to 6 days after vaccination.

The CDR3 DNA sequence: TGTGCCAGCAGTCTAAAGACTAGCGGGAGGTTGCGCGAGCAGTACTTC. It encodes CASSLKTSGRLREQYF. The gene calls are TRBV28 and TRBJ2-7; TRBD2 matches at 13 bases. J gave up 6 bases and V 5 bases, and 10 bases lay outside the gene matches. CDR1 and CDR2 (germline): MDHEN, SYDVKM. This CDR3 is 16 amino acids long.